Listed here are 7 T cell receptor beta chains from one sample, sequenced in a study of shared clonotypes between healthy human individuals. Clones were read by immunoSEQ multiplex PCR, and TCRdb kept only the in-frame ones, dropping some. The sample has more than 850,000 clones; about four fifths are singletons. The specimen was memory CD4+ T cells from PBMCs. Subset reported: CD45RA-negative fraction. The receptor source for this set is a man younger than 35 in good health. Some clones in this sample may be carry-over from other donors' samples.

This chain uses TRBV2 with TRBJ1-3; D is uncertain. Germline loops: CDR1 SNHLY, CDR2 FYNNEI. V shed 7 bases and J shed 0 bases, with 13 bases lying between them. The CDR3 runs 15 residues. The CDR3 bases are TGTGCCAGCACGGGCAGCCCGTACTCTGGAAACACCATATATTTT. It specifies CASTGSPYSGNTIYF.

The chain combines TRBV10-3 with TRBJ2-3; the match to TRBD1 covers 12 bases. V trimming: 4 bases; J trimming: 2 bases; junction bases outside the gene matches: 1. The CDR3 is made up of 15 amino acids. Germline V gene lookup returns CDR1 ENHRY and CDR2 SYGVKD. This CDR3 reads CAISGGQGATDTQYF. The CDR3, as DNA: TGTGCCATCAGTGGGGGACAGGGGGCCACAGATACGCAGTATTTT.

The chain carries TRBV28 and TRBJ1-3; D ambiguous. The V and J ends lost 7 bases and 3 bases respectively, with 4 bases between them. This CDR3 has 11 amino acids. Per the germline V gene, CDR1 is MDHEN and CDR2 is SYDVKM. The chain's CDR3 is CASTYGNTIYF. The CDR3 coding sequence is TGTGCCAGCACCTATGGAAACACCATATATTTT.

V is TRBV28 and J is TRBJ1-4; D is unclear. The length of the CDR3 is 12 residues. From germline, CDR1 is MDHEN and CDR2 SYDVKM. The V and J ends lost 2 bases and 10 bases respectively, with 8 bases between them. CDR3 DNA: TGTGCCAGCAGTTTAACCGGCTCAAAACTGTTTTTT. It codes for CASSLTGSKLFF.

This clone appeared once. The chain is built from TRBV6-1 and TRBJ1-4, with a possible D match to TRBD1 (5 bases). The germline gives CDR1 MNHNS, CDR2 SASEGT. Deletions cut 4 bases from V and 3 bases from J, with 12 bases between. There are 15 residues in the CDR3. The CDR3: CASSAGVGPNEKLFF. Written as DNA, the CDR3 is TGTGCCAGCAGTGCCGGGGTGGGGCCTAATGAAAAACTGTTTTTT.

This clone was detected a few times. The chain links TRBV11-1 to TRBJ2-3; tentatively, D is TRBD1 or TRBD2 (5 bases each). V lost 4 bases, J lost 0 bases, and 14 bases lay in between. The CDR3 loop spans 16 amino acids. The V gene's germline CDR1 is SGHAT and CDR2 FQDESV (reference sequence). The CDR3 loop reads CASSSGWGMSTDTQYF. In DNA, the CDR3 is TGTGCCAGCAGCTCGGGGTGGGGGATGAGCACAGATACGCAGTATTTT.

This sequence joins TRBV19 and TRBJ1-5; the D is unclear. Between the trimmed V and J ends, which lost 5 bases and 6 bases, there was a span of 17 bases. Germline V gives CDR1 LNHDA, CDR2 SQIVND (reference sequence). This CDR3 has 15 amino acids. The CDR3 reads CASSVYHAPGQPQHF. CDR3 bases: TGTGCCAGTAGTGTCTATCACGCCCCCGGTCAGCCCCAGCATTTT.